This T cell receptor (beta chain) was identified during a study of T cell responses to AZD1222 COVID-19 vaccine. Overall study results and limits: Sampled repertoires all dated from after the peak T cell response.

Note on this clone: Its specificity is unknown.

Here immunoSEQ multiplex PCR was the method, and the copy in TCRdb shows in-frame clones only, minus some. The data show 130,000 to 150,000 clones, around 88% seen once. V lost 4 bases, J lost 0 bases, and 12 bases lay in between. The CDR3 has 15 residues. The germline V gene encodes CDR1 MNHEY and CDR2 SVGEGT. The clonotype was recovered from an adult in good health. The gene calls are TRBV6-2 or TRBV6-3 and TRBJ1-2, with D hard to call. The source was peripheral blood, collected on day 0 of AZD1222 vaccination. CDR3 loop: CASSSTELPNYGYTF. For the CDR3, the DNA is TGTGCCAGCAGTTCAACAGAGCTGCCTAACTATGGCTACACCTTC.